This T cell receptor (beta chain) stems from a study of T cells in Graves' hyperthyroidism and ophthalmopathy. Researchers took RNA transcripts and amplified the TCR beta CDR3 regions from them. Using the HTBI primer set, a first-round RT-PCR was run on the TCR CDR3. TCRdb re-analysed the multiplex PCR reads in MiXCR, keeping a single row per CDR3 protein. The data hold around 380,000 distinct CDR3 sequences, with about 13% observed a single time. Germline values: CDR1 SGHTA, CDR2 FQGTGA. V lost 7 bases, J lost 3 bases, and 17 bases stayed unmatched. The length of the CDR3 is 18 residues. This TCR was recovered from a man aged 30-40 years with Graves' hyperthyroidism that later progressed to Graves' ophthalmopathy. The sample taken for sequencing was blood. V usage is TRBV7-3 and J usage is TRBJ2-1; 8 bases fit TRBD2. The CDR3 loop is CASIDRAQRGTSYNEQFF. The DNA of the CDR3 is TGTGCCAGCATCGATAGAGCCCAGCGGGGGACAAGCTACAATGAGCAGTTCTTC.